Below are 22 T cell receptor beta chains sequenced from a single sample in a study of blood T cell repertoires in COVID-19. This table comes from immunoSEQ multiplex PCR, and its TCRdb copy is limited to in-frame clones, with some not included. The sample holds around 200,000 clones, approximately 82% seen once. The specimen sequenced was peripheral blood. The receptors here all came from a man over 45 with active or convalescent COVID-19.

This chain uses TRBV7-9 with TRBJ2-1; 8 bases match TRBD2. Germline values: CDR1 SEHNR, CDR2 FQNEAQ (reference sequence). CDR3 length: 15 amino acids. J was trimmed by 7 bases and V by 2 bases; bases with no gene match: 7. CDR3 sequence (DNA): TGTGCCAGCAGCTTACGGACGGTAGCGGGGAATGAGCAGTTCTTC. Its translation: CASSLRTVAGNEQFF.

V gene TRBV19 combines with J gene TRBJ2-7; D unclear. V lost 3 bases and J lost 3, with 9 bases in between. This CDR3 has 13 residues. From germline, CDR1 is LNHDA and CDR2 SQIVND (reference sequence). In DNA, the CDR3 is TGTGCCAGTAGTATGGGCAGATACTACGAGCAGTACTTC. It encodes CASSMGRYYEQYF.

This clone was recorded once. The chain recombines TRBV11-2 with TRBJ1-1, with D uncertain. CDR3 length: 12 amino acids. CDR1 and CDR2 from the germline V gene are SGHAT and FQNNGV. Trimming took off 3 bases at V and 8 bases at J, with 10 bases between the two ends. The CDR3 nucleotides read TGTGCCAGCAGCTTGGGAGGAGAGGAAGCTTTCTTT. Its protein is CASSLGGEEAFF.

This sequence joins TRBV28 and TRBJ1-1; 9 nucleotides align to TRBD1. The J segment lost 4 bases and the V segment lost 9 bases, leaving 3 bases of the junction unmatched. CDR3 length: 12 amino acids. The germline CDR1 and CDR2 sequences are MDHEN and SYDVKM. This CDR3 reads CASLTGGTEAFF. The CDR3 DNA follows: TGTGCCAGTCTGACAGGGGGCACTGAAGCTTTCTTT.

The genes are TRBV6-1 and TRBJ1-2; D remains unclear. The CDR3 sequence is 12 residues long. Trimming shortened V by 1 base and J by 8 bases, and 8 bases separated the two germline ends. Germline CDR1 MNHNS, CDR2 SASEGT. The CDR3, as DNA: TGTGCCAGCAGTGAAGGCCTATCCGGCTACACCTTC. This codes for CASSEGLSGYTF.

CDR3 residues: CASSSSGRPGNEQFF. The CDR3 nucleotides read TGTGCCAGCAGCTCTAGCGGGAGGCCGGGTAATGAGCAGTTCTTC. J is TRBJ2-1 and V is TRBV7-3, with TRBD2 identical over 11 bases. Germline CDR1 reads SGHTA; CDR2 reads FQGTGA. Trimming cost V 4 bases and J 7 bases; bases outside gene matches: 6. The CDR3 sequence is 15 residues long.

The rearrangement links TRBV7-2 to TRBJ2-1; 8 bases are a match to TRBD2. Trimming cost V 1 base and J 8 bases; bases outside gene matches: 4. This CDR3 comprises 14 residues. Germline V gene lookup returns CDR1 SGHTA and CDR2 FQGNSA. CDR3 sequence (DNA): TGTGCCAGCAGCTTAGGACTAGCGTGGGATGAGCAGTTCTTC. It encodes CASSLGLAWDEQFF.

The CDR3 bases are TGTGCCACCAGTGAGGCCGGGCCCTCCGGGGCCCAGTACTTC. Translated: CATSEAGPSGAQYF. J is TRBJ2-5 and V is TRBV24-1, with D perhaps TRBD2 (5 bases). Deletions cut 4 bases from V and 9 bases from J, with 17 bases between. Germline CDR1 and CDR2: KGHDR and SFDVKD. There are 14 residues in the CDR3.

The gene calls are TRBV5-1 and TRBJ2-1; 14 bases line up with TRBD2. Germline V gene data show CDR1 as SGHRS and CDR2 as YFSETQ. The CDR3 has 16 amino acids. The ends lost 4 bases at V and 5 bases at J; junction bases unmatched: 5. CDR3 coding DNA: TGCGCCAGCAGCCCTGCGACTAGCGGGAGGGACAATGAGCAGTTCTTC. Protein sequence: CASSPATSGRDNEQFF.

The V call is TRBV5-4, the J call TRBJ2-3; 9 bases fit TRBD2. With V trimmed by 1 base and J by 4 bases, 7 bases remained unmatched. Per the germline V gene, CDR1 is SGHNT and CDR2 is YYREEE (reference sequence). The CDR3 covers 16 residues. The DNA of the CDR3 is TGTGCCAGCAGCTTGTATAGCGGGAGCGGCGCAGATACGCAGTATTTT. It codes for CASSLYSGSGADTQYF.

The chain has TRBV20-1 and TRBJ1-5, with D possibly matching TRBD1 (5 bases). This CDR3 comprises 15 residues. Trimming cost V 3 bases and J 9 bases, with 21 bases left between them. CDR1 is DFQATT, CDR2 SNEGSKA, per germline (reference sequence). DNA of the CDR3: TGCAGTGCTAGTACTTTAGGACACCCAAGAGGGCCCCAGCATTTT. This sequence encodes CSASTLGHPRGPQHF.

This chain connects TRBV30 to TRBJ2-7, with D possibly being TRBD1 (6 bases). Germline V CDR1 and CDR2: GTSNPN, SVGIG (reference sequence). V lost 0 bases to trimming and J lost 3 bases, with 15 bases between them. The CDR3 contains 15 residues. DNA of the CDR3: TGTGCCTGGAGTGTATTGGGGGCCCCCTACTACGAGCAGTACTTC. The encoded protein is CAWSVLGAPYYEQYF.

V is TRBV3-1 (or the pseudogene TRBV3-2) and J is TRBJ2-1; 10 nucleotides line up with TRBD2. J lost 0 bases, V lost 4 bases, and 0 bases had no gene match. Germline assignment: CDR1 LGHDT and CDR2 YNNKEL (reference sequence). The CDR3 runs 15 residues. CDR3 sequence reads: CASSPSGSSYNEQFF. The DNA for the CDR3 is TGTGCCAGCAGCCCTAGCGGGAGCTCCTACAATGAGCAGTTCTTC.

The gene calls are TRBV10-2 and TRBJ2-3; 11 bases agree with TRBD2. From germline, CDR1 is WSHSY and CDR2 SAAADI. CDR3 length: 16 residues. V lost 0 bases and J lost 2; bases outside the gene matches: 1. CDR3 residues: CASSESSGGVTDTQYF. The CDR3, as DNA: TGCGCCAGCAGTGAGTCTAGCGGGGGGGTCACAGATACGCAGTATTTT.

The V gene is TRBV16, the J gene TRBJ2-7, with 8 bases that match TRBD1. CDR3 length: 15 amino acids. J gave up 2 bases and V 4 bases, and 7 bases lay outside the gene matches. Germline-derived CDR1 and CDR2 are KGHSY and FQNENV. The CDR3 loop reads CASSLSTGATYEQYF. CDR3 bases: TGTGCCAGCAGCCTTTCGACAGGGGCCACCTACGAGCAGTACTTC.

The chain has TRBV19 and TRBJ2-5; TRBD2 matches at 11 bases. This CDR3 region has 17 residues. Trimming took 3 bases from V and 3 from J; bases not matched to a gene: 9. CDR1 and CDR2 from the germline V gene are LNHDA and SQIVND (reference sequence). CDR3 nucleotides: TGTGCCAGTAGTATGAGTGGTAATAGCGGGAGGGAAGAGACCCAGTACTTC. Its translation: CASSMSGNSGREETQYF.

CDR3 protein: CASSESLGTSNEQFF. The CDR3 nucleotides read TGCGCCAGCAGTGAGTCATTAGGGACTTCGAATGAGCAGTTCTTC. V and J are TRBV10-2 and TRBJ2-1; D might be TRBD2 (6 bases). The CDR3 spans 15 residues. V was trimmed by 0 bases and J by 7 bases, leaving 13 bases between them. CDR1 and CDR2 from the germline V gene are WSHSY and SAAADI.

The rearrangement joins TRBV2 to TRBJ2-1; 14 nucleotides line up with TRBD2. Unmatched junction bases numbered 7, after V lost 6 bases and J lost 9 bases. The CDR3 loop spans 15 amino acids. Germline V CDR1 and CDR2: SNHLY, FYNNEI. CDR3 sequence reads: CASSPTSGRAGEQFF. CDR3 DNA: TGTGCCAGCAGCCCGACTAGCGGGAGGGCTGGTGAGCAGTTCTTC. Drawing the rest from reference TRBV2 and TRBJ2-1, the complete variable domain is EPEVTQTPSHQVTQMGQEVILRCVPISNHLYFYWYRQILGQKVEFLVSFYNNEISEKSEIFDDQFSVERPDGSNFTLKIRSTKLEDSAMYFCASSPTSGRAGEQFFGPGTRLTVL.

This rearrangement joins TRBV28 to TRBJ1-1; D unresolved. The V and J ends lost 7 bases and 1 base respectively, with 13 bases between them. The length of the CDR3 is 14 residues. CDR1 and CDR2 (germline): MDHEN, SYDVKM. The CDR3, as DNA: TGTGCCAGCACTCTACAGCATCCGAACACTGAAGCTTTCTTT. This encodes CASTLQHPNTEAFF.

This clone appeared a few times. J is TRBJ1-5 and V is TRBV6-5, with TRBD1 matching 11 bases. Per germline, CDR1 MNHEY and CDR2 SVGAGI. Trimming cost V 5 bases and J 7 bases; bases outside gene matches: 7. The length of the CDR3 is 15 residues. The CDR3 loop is CASSSGTGGSQPQHF. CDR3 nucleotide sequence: TGTGCCAGCAGTAGTGGGACAGGGGGAAGCCAGCCCCAGCATTTT.

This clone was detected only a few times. The CDR3: CASSSSGRLYEQYF. In DNA, the CDR3 is TGTGCCAGCAGTTCCTCGGGGAGGCTCTACGAGCAGTACTTC. The chain recombines TRBV28 with TRBJ2-7; tentative D call: TRBD2 (6 bases). This CDR3 comprises 14 residues. Germline values: CDR1 MDHEN, CDR2 SYDVKM. The V end lost 4 bases, the J end lost 3 bases, and 13 bases lay between the germline ends.

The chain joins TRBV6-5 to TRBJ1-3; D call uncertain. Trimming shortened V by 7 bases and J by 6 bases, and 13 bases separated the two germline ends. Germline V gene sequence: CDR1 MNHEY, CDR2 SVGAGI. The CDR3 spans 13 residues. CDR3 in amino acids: CASMTGDTNTIYF. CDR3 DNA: TGTGCCAGCATGACGGGTGATACAAACACCATATATTTT.